This is a list of T cell receptor beta chains from one sample in a study of immune characteristics of hereditary and idiopathic chronic pancreatitis. Clones were sequenced by immunoSEQ multiplex PCR, and TCRdb holds only the in-frame ones, with some missing. The table has more than 8,500 clones, roughly three quarters seen once; the top ten hold around 14%. Sequencing was performed on pancreas tissue with idiopathic chronic pancreatitis. The receptors shown here come from a human donor with chronic pancreatitis. Each CDR3 is given without its conserved first and last residue.

J,V,CDR3
TRBJ2-1,TRBV24-1,ATEDTYNEQF
TRBJ2-1,TRBV5-1,ASSLVGVSEQF
TRBJ1-2,TRBV28,ASKEGSDYGYT
TRBJ2-3,TRBV7-8,ASSRDGTSGGSTDTQY
TRBJ2-4,TRBV5-4,ASSRTGGGAKNIQY
TRBJ2-3,TRBV6-2/TRBV6-3,ASSLLADTQY
TRBJ1-1,TRBV7-3,ASSWGYGTEAF
TRBJ2-3,TRBV5-4,ASSHTSGGASPTDTQY
TRBJ2-1,TRBV7-6,ASSLDQSQRKQF
TRBJ1-1,TRBV27,ASRSYRNTEAF
TRBJ2-2,TRBV15,ATSRGRQGSGELF
TRBJ1-2,TRBV9,ASSLGIQGSNYGYT
TRBJ2-3,TRBV20-1,SASLSSDGTDTQY
TRBJ2-7,TRBV5-1,ASSLTGVDEQY
TRBJ1-2,TRBV10-3,AITEQGAVDGYT
TRBJ2-3,TRBV5-1,ASSLGQGGTDTQY
TRBJ1-2,TRBV5-5,ASSLDAGNYGYT
TRBJ2-5,TRBV7-3,ASSVQGSGETQY
TRBJ1-6,TRBV28,ASRDRFNNSPLH
TRBJ2-1,TRBV30,AWNKRGGVDEQF
TRBJ1-1,TRBV4-2,ASSLSPPGSRNTEAF
TRBJ1-1,TRBV7-8,ASSLSAGVGRAF
TRBJ2-1,TRBV18,ASSPGAGRVNEQF
TRBJ1-1,TRBV4-3,ASSRTTGNTEAF
TRBJ2-1,TRBV20-1,SASPINGDNEQF
TRBJ1-4,TRBV7-9,ASSLGWMEEKLF
TRBJ2-1,TRBV5-1,ASSLGRGGRDEQF
TRBJ2-5,TRBV24-1,ATSRVDSD
TRBJ1-6,TRBV19,ASSQVLAPLH
TRBJ2-5,TRBV19,ASSISAQETQY
TRBJ2-7,TRBV10-3,AISEQGTNEQY
TRBJ2-7,TRBV2,ASSPRPYEQY
TRBJ1-4,TRBV12-3/TRBV12-4,ASSLGGQLF
TRBJ1-2,TRBV6-6,ASSPTDRVDGYT
TRBJ2-6,TRBV7-3,ASSLEVYGGSGANVLT
TRBJ1-2,TRBV9,ASSGGDRPASNYGYT
TRBJ1-4,TRBV5-4,ASSFADRNEKLF
TRBJ2-2,TRBV27,ASSFKGRDTGELF
TRBJ1-5,TRBV15,ATSQGQVNQPQH
TRBJ1-6,TRBV7-9,ASSPDRGNSPLH
TRBJ1-4,TRBV30,AWSSPRGGSEKLF
TRBJ2-5,TRBV3-1/TRBV3-2,ASSQVGSGLQETQY
TRBJ1-1,TRBV18,ASSRSPTANTEAF
TRBJ2-3,TRBV5-6,ASSFGTSDTQY
TRBJ2-5,TRBV3-1/TRBV3-2,ASRDRAGGTETQY
TRBJ1-2,TRBV27,ASSLRAGQYGYT
TRBJ2-7,TRBV30,AWSSIGYEQY
TRBJ1-2,TRBV3-1/TRBV3-2,ASSHGRASGYT